The 21 T cell receptor beta chains below were found in one sample sequenced in a study of blood T cell repertoires in COVID-19. Some clones are missing from TCRdb's copy, which holds only in-frame ones; the method was immunoSEQ multiplex PCR. The sample records roughly 200,000 clones, approximately 85% being singletons. Material for sequencing was peripheral blood. Source of these receptors: a human donor with active or convalescent COVID-19. The donor label of this sample is uncertain.

The chain uses TRBV15 and TRBJ1-2; 8 positions match TRBD1. The CDR3 totals 13 residues. Germline V gene data show CDR1 as LNHNV and CDR2 as YYDKDF (reference sequence). The V segment lost 0 bases and the J segment 8 bases; nucleotides outside the gene matches: 2. The DNA for the CDR3 is TGTGCCACCAGCAGAGATCACAGGGGGGGCTACACCTTC. It encodes CATSRDHRGGYTF.

The rearrangement links TRBV7-9 to TRBJ2-2, with TRBD2 matching over 8 bases. V shed 2 bases and J 3 bases; nucleotides not matched to a gene: 8. This CDR3 has 17 residues. From germline, CDR1 is SEHNR and CDR2 FQNEAQ (reference sequence). CDR3 DNA: TGTGCCAGCAGCTTAACGGGGGGGCCTGCTTACACCGGGGAGCTGTTTTTT. It codes for CASSLTGGPAYTGELFF.

This sequence joins TRBV5-1 and TRBJ1-2; 10 nucleotides align to TRBD1. Germline assignment: CDR1 SGHRS and CDR2 YFSETQ. V lost 0 bases, J lost 8 bases, and 4 bases stayed unmatched. The CDR3 length is 14 residues. The CDR3 coding sequence is TGCGCCAGCAGCTTGGCCCAGGACAGGGGGGGCTACACCTTC. This translates into CASSLAQDRGGYTF.

The rearrangement uses TRBV28 and TRBJ1-2; 7 bases fit TRBD1. J was trimmed by 6 bases and V by 5 bases; bases with no gene match: 6. The germline V gene has CDR1 MDHEN and CDR2 SYDVKM. The CDR3 length is 13 residues. The CDR3 DNA reads TGTGCCAGCAGTCGCACAGGGGTGAATGGCTACACCTTC. It is translated as CASSRTGVNGYTF.

As DNA, the CDR3 is TGCGCCAGCAGCGAGACTAGCGGGAGGGCCGGGGTTGGTGACAATGAGCAGTTCTTC. Translation: CASSETSGRAGVGDNEQFF. The chain employs TRBV5-1 and TRBJ2-1; 14 positions match TRBD2. Germline V gene sequence: CDR1 SGHRS, CDR2 YFSETQ. V shed 4 bases, J shed 5 bases, and the junction held 14 bases outside the gene matches. CDR3 length equals 19 residues.

This clone came up once. V gene TRBV7-3 combines with J gene TRBJ2-1; 8 bases fit TRBD2. The V segment lost 5 bases and the J segment 4 bases; nucleotides outside the gene matches: 7. The CDR3 extends over 15 amino acids. Germline loops: CDR1 SGHTA, CDR2 FQGTGA. The CDR3 loop is CASSPGVAGYNEQFF. DNA of the CDR3: TGTGCCAGCAGCCCCGGGGTAGCGGGATACAATGAGCAGTTCTTC.

J is TRBJ2-3 and V is TRBV5-1, with D perhaps matching TRBD2 (6 bases). Trimming stripped 4 bases from V and 1 base from J, with 16 bases between. The germline CDR1 and CDR2 sequences are SGHRS and YFSETQ. The CDR3 sequence is 16 residues long. The CDR3 here is CASSTEGLLGTDTQYF. CDR3 DNA sequence: TGCGCCAGCAGCACGGAGGGCCTGCTAGGCACAGATACGCAGTATTTT.

This clone was seen only a few times. The chain has TRBV30 and TRBJ1-3, with 7 nucleotides matching TRBD1. The V gene end was trimmed by 2 bases and the J gene end by 3 bases; junction bases not matched to a gene: 4. CDR3 length: 14 residues. The germline V gene has CDR1 GTSNPN and CDR2 SVGIG (reference sequence). This CDR3 reads CAWSKGAVGNTIYF. DNA of the CDR3: TGTGCCTGGAGTAAGGGGGCGGTTGGAAACACCATATATTTT.

This clone was found once. This chain links TRBV3-1 (or the pseudogene TRBV3-2) with TRBJ2-7, with 9 bases that match TRBD2. This CDR3 has 19 amino acids. Germline values: CDR1 LGHDT, CDR2 YNNKEL (reference sequence). V lost 0 bases and J lost 0; bases outside the gene matches: 12. CDR3: CASSQEKAGGFRSSYEQYF. The CDR3 coding sequence is TGTGCCAGCAGCCAAGAGAAAGCGGGGGGCTTCAGGAGCTCCTACGAGCAGTACTTC.

The gene calls are TRBV7-8 and TRBJ1-2; perhaps TRBD1 as D (6 bases). The CDR3 runs to 16 residues. CDR1 and CDR2 from the germline V gene are SGHVS and FQNEAQ. Trimming removed 4 bases at V and 0 bases at J, with 15 bases between. The DNA for the CDR3 is TGTGCCAGCAGCTCGGACAGCGTTACTACTAACTATGGCTACACCTTC. Its translation: CASSSDSVTTNYGYTF.

The V call is TRBV3-1 (or the pseudogene TRBV3-2), the J call TRBJ1-2; 8 nucleotides line up with TRBD1. V lost 1 base, J lost 7 bases, and 14 bases stayed unmatched. This CDR3 is built from 17 residues. CDR1 and CDR2 (germline): LGHDT, YNNKEL (reference sequence). The DNA of the CDR3 is TGTGCCAGCAGCCAAGGAGCCGGACAGGGTCGTTCAGGTGGCTACACCTTC. This translates into CASSQGAGQGRSGGYTF.

V is TRBV6-5 and J is TRBJ2-5; TRBD2 matches at 8 bases. The CDR3 covers 15 residues. Germline values: CDR1 MNHEY, CDR2 SVGAGI. The V segment lost 11 bases and the J segment 5 bases; nucleotides outside the gene matches: 16. CDR3 sequence: CALAGGSGNLETQYF. CDR3 nucleotide sequence: TGTGCCCTCGCCGGGGGTAGCGGGAATTTGGAGACCCAGTACTTC.

This chain connects TRBV5-4 to TRBJ1-1; D gene ambiguous. Trimming pared 5 bases from V and 1 base from J, leaving 6 bases between. The germline V gene has CDR1 SGHNT and CDR2 YYREEE (reference sequence). The CDR3 loop spans 12 amino acids. This chain's CDR3 is CASRKQNTEAFF. The CDR3 DNA sequence: TGTGCCAGCAGGAAGCAGAACACTGAAGCTTTCTTT.

CDR3 in amino acids: CATSQGGTQYF. The CDR3 DNA is TGTGCCACCAGTCAGGGCGGCACGCAGTATTTT. The chain combines TRBV24-1 with TRBJ2-3; a weak D match, TRBD1 (5 bases). Germline-derived CDR1 and CDR2 are KGHDR and SFDVKD. The CDR3 is made up of 11 amino acids. The V end lost 6 bases, the J end lost 9 bases, and 9 bases lay between the germline ends.

V gene TRBV28 combines with J gene TRBJ2-5; 11 bases line up with TRBD2. Trimming took 6 bases from V and 4 from J; bases not matched to a gene: 4. CDR1 is MDHEN, CDR2 SYDVKM, per germline. The CDR3 extends over 14 amino acids. CDR3 DNA sequence: TGTGCCAGCAGACCTAGCGGGAGGAGAGAGACCCAGTACTTC. It encodes CASRPSGRRETQYF.

The chain carries TRBV19 and TRBJ2-2; tentative D call: TRBD1 (6 bases). This CDR3 region has 13 residues. The germline V gene has CDR1 LNHDA and CDR2 SQIVND (reference sequence). V was cut by 4 bases and J by 6 bases, with 9 bases left in between. The CDR3 sequence is CASSKTGPGELFF. CDR3 coding DNA: TGTGCCAGTAGTAAGACAGGTCCCGGGGAGCTGTTTTTT. The complete variable domain, with remaining parts taken from reference TRBV19 and TRBJ2-2, reads DGGITQSPKYLFRKEGQNVTLSCEQNLNHDAMYWYRQDPGQGLRLIYYSQIVNDFQKGDIAEGYSVSREKKESFPLTVTSAQKNPTAFYLCASSKTGPGELFFGEGSRLTVL.

Comment on this clone: Other DNA sequences in this sample translate to the same CDR3. The CDR3 here is CASSIQGSSYNEQFF. Here the CDR3 DNA reads TGTGCCAGTAGTATTCAGGGGAGCTCCTACAATGAGCAGTTCTTC. The chain employs TRBV19 and TRBJ2-1, with a tentative D call TRBD1 (6 bases). From germline, CDR1 is LNHDA and CDR2 SQIVND (reference sequence). The CDR3 consists of 15 residues. Trimming shortened V by 3 bases and J by 0 bases, and 9 bases separated the two germline ends.

The chain has TRBV18 and TRBJ2-7, with D maybe TRBD1 (6 bases). The CDR3 contains 13 residues. The germline V gene has CDR1 KGHSH and CDR2 LQKENI. V lost 6 bases, J lost 3 bases, and 12 bases lay in between. CDR3 DNA sequence: TGTGCCAGCTCTACCAGGGACAACTACGAGCAGTACTTC. This sequence encodes CASSTRDNYEQYF.

V and J are TRBV10-3 and TRBJ1-1, with 9 bases lining up with TRBD1. CDR3 length: 15 amino acids. V shed 0 bases and J 4 bases; nucleotides not matched to a gene: 3. Per germline, CDR1 ENHRY and CDR2 SYGVKD. The CDR3 is CAISESGQGTTEAFF. CDR3 DNA sequence: TGTGCCATCAGTGAGTCGGGACAGGGCACCACTGAAGCTTTCTTT.

The rearrangement uses TRBV6-6 and TRBJ2-1, with D tentatively TRBD1 (6 bases). The germline V gene encodes CDR1 MNHNY and CDR2 SVGAGI (reference sequence). The V gene lost 8 bases and the J gene lost 5 bases, with 16 bases spanning the gap. The CDR3 loop spans 14 amino acids. CDR3 sequence reads: CASHWTAWDNEQFF. As DNA, the CDR3 is TGTGCCAGCCATTGGACAGCTTGGGACAATGAGCAGTTCTTC.

For this clone: Other DNA sequences in this sample translate to the same CDR3. CDR3 protein: CASTMTGELFF. The CDR3 coding sequence is TGTGCCAGTACCATGACCGGGGAGCTGTTTTTT. The chain is built from TRBV19 and TRBJ2-2, with D unclear. This CDR3 spans 11 amino acids. V was pared by 7 bases and J by 5 bases, with 5 bases between. Germline-derived CDR1 and CDR2 are LNHDA and SQIVND (reference sequence).